This TCR beta chain was identified in a study of T cell clones after liver transplantation (dated by TCRdb to about 2019). For the study in its entirety: The samples were obtained from ITN030ST, a randomized trial that attempted immunosuppression withdrawal within 2 years after liver transplantation. Three of the eight recipients were HCV-positive; the others were transplanted for non-autoimmune, non-viral indications. Donor-reactive T cell clones were identified using TCRbeta sequencing after a pre-transplant mixed lymphocyte reaction and were then followed in post-transplant blood. Blood samples were collected pre-transplant, then pre-randomization ahead of withdrawal, and finally post-randomization once withdrawal had either been completed or failed. As an antigen-independent comparator for the donor-reactive sequences, third party-reactive TCRbeta sequences from pre-transplant MLRs were identified as well. The studied cohort comprised 8 liver transplant recipients, 3 classified as tolerant and 5 as non-tolerant. No induction therapy was given to the subjects, and standard immunosuppression was administered until randomization at 12-24 months post-transplant. Tolerance was defined as complete withdrawal of immunosuppression for at least one year without a rise in liver enzymes beyond twice the upper limit of normal. Overall study outcomes, separate from this receptor: Once repertoire turnover was taken into account, donor-reactive detection showed a significant reduction for CD4 in 7 of 8 subjects and for CD8 in 8 of 8. In most of the 8 subjects, regardless of tolerance or HCV status, circulating donor-reactive CD4 TCRbeta sequences dropped significantly post-transplant. The conclusions were considered preliminary, being limited by small, heterogeneous patient numbers and non-standardized post-transplant time points. In two subjects, low numbers of available donor cells limited the measurable donor-reactive repertoire. Donor-reactive sequences decreased more than third party-reactive sequences, which suggests partial antigen-specific deletion that was not related to withdrawal success. Since no allograft tissue specimens were available, donor-reactive T cells may have migrated into the graft instead of being deleted.

What this sample's time point label stands for: pre-transplant. Thawed unstimulated PBMCs were stained for CD3, CD4 and CD8 and FACS-sorted into CD3+CD4+ and CD3+CD8+ populations. All 8 studied subjects were randomized to immunosuppression withdrawal. The Qiagen DNeasy Blood and Tissue Kit was used for isolation of genomic DNA. High-throughput TCRbeta CDR3 sequencing of frozen genomic DNA was performed by immunoSEQ, including PCR amplification, mapping, bias correction and internal controls. The paper's processing steps were these. Productive rearrangements were kept, and unique TCRbeta sequences were defined by CDR3 nucleotide sequence plus V and J gene. Donor-reactive sequences required at least 5-fold expansion in CFSE-low cells versus unstimulated pre-transplant cells and at least 0.01% frequency. To ensure at least 90% detection power, minimum frequency thresholds were set for each subject based on that subject's lowest-template unstimulated sample. Jensen-Shannon divergence between the top 1000 TCRbeta sequences after and before transplant was used to measure repertoire turnover. Changes in detection of donor-reactive sequences were assessed with two-sided Fisher's exact tests. TCRdb's version of the immuneACCESS table is confined to in-frame rearrangements and falls short of the full clone set. An unresolved V gene accounts for under half of the shortfall where checked; the remainder is of unknown origin. The D gene and trimming were derived from the DNA, and the V and J assignments and clone size from that table. The sample has roughly 74,000 clones on record, around 80% of them singletons. Of the sample, 0.45% to 0.65% is held by the ten largest clones.

In regard to this clone: It has no known antigen specificity. No much larger clone exists at a distance of one base, and base qualities are not known.

Specimen: CD4+ T cells from blood, collected before liver transplant. This receptor was taken from a human donor who received a liver transplant.

The DNA sequence is given as TGTGCCAGCAGTGGGATCAGGGTAGAAAGTTACGAGCAGTACTTC. This encodes CASSGIRVESYEQYF. The receptor chain draws on TRBV25-1 and TRBJ2-7; TRBD1 is possibly the D segment (5 matching bases). Trimming takes 4 bases from V and 4 bases from J, and the germline ends sit 17 bases apart. The CDR3 contains 15 residues, cysteine and phenylalanine counted. Only the CDR3 DNA is retained, 45 bases long and in frame from the first base. From a lookup of the germline V gene, CDR1 and CDR2 are MGHDK and SYGVNS.